This T cell receptor (beta chain) was sequenced during a study of shared clonotypes between healthy human individuals. Germline V gene data show CDR1 as GTSNPN and CDR2 as SVGIG (reference sequence). This CDR3 has 14 residues. Losses at the gene ends were 5 bases for V and 5 bases for J; bases not matched to a gene: 8. The naive CD8 fraction comprised CD45RO-negative cells positively selected for CCR7 and excluded terminally differentiated effector memory CD45RA+ cells. This table comes from immunoSEQ multiplex PCR, and its TCRdb copy is limited to in-frame clones, with some not included. The sample includes about 2 million clones, less than 95% of them seen just once.

This receptor was taken from a man aged 18 to 30 in good health. Sample: naive CD8+ T cells sorted from blood. The J gene is TRBJ2-2, the V gene TRBV30, with 7 bases lining up with TRBD2. The CDR3 here is CAWGAGVGTGELFF. CDR3 in DNA: TGTGCCTGGGGCGCGGGAGTCGGGACCGGGGAGCTGTTTTTT.